Shown below are 6 T cell receptor beta chains from a single sample sequenced in a study of blood T cell repertoires in COVID-19. The repertoire was sequenced with immunoSEQ multiplex PCR; TCRdb's copy has only in-frame clones and lacks some. The data contain under 200,000 clones, 75% to 90% of them seen just once; the ten biggest clones take up about 7%. The material sequenced was peripheral blood. The receptors come from a man aged 55 to 69 with acute or convalescent COVID-19.

The chain uses TRBV24-1 and TRBJ2-3; no definite D call. Trimming left V 4 bases short and J 4 bases short, with 8 bases between. Germline CDR1 is KGHDR and CDR2 is SFDVKD. CDR3 length: 13 residues. The chain's CDR3 is CATSDYEADTQYF. CDR3 sequence (DNA): TGTGCCACCAGTGACTACGAGGCAGATACGCAGTATTTT.

The chain uses TRBV6-6 and TRBJ2-1, with a weak D call TRBD2 (6 bases). The germline CDR1 and CDR2 sequences are MNHNY and SVGAGI (reference sequence). This CDR3 is built from 13 residues. V was cut by 0 bases and J by 9 bases, with 9 bases left in between. The CDR3 loop reads CASSYSSSVEQFF. CDR3 in DNA: TGTGCCAGCAGTTACTCTTCTAGCGTTGAGCAGTTCTTC.

The table lists this clone with a few counts. V is TRBV30 and J is TRBJ2-2; 8 positions agree with TRBD2. The CDR3 extends over 15 amino acids. V dropped 2 bases and J dropped 6; count of bases not matched to a gene: 8. Germline CDR1 reads GTSNPN; CDR2 reads SVGIG (reference sequence). The CDR3 DNA follows: TGTGCCTGGAGTCCCCCCGGGACTAGGGCCGGGGAGCTGTTTTTT. Its translation is CAWSPPGTRAGELFF.

In this sample, this clone turned up once. The gene calls are TRBV5-4 and TRBJ2-1; 9 bases match TRBD1. Unmatched junction bases numbered 1, after V lost 0 bases and J lost 9 bases. The CDR3 consists of 13 residues. Per germline, CDR1 SGHNT and CDR2 YYREEE (reference sequence). The CDR3 region is CASSLVDRGEQFF. The CDR3 nucleotides read TGTGCCAGCAGCTTGGTGGACAGGGGTGAGCAGTTCTTC. Supplemented by reference TRBV5-4 and TRBJ2-1, the full variable domain reads ETGVTQSPTHLIKTRGQQVTLRCSSQSGHNTVSWYQQALGQGPQFIFQYYREEENGRGNFPPRFSGLQFPNYSSELNVNALELDDSALYLCASSLVDRGEQFFGPGTRLTVL.

Remarks on this clone: The CDR3 end shows no conserved phenylalanine or tryptophan, and so a read error is likely. This chain links TRBV6-5 with TRBJ1-2; TRBD1 might be the D (6 bases). CDR3 length equals 13 residues. V was shortened by 8 bases and J by 3 bases, with 13 bases between the two germline ends. CDR1 MNHEY and CDR2 SVGAGI come from the germline V gene. The CDR3 coding sequence is TGTGCCAGCGGATCACAGGGCTACTATGGCTACACCCTC. This encodes CASGSQGYYGYTL.

The chain joins TRBV5-1 to TRBJ2-7; 7 bases fit TRBD1. Germline V gene data show CDR1 as SGHRS and CDR2 as YFSETQ. J was trimmed by 4 bases and V by 0 bases; bases with no gene match: 4. The CDR3 spans 14 residues. The CDR3 bases are TGCGCCAGCAGCTTGGGGGACAGAGAATACGAGCAGTACTTC. This gives the protein CASSLGDREYEQYF.